Each of the 10 T cell receptor beta chains below was sequenced from the same sample in a study of Graves' ophthalmopathy and Graves' hyperthyroidism. The authors amplified TCR beta CDR3 regions from RNA transcripts. Second-round multiplex PCR came after first-round RT-PCR with HTBI primers. TCRdb reprocessed the multiplex PCR reads with MiXCR, giving one entry per CDR3 protein. The sample includes around 1.1 million distinct CDR3 sequences, about 36% of them seen just once. Sequenced material: peripheral blood or thyroid tissue (not recorded which). The receptors derive from an adult man with Graves' hyperthyroidism.

As regards this clonotype: Compared with germline, one end of the junction differs, possibly owing to a read error. The genes are TRBV4-3 and TRBJ2-6; D is unresolved. The CDR3 has 15 amino acids. Germline loops: CDR1 LGHNA, CDR2 YSLEER. The CDR3 sequence is CAGSPRNSGANVLTF. CDR3 in DNA: TGCGCCGGCAGCCCCCGGAACTCTGGGGCCAACGTCCTGACTTTC.

In this sample, this clonotype turned up many times. The DNA of the CDR3 is TGTGCCAGCAGCTTAAATAGCTTTCAAGAGACCCAGTACTTC. Amino acid sequence: CASSLNSFQETQYF. The chain carries TRBV7-2 and TRBJ2-5; no reliable D call. This CDR3 region has 14 residues. V was clipped by 2 bases and J by 2 bases, with 9 bases between them. CDR1 is SGHTA and CDR2 is FQGNSA in the germline V gene.

The table lists this clonotype with many counts. The chain recombines TRBV12-3 or TRBV12-4 with TRBJ2-7; D possibly corresponds to TRBD1 (5 bases). This CDR3 region has 13 residues. V gave up 4 bases and J gave up 5 bases, with 12 bases separating them. The CDR3 nucleotides read TGTGCCAGCAGTTCGCCTGACAGAGACGAGCAGTACTTC. It yields the protein CASSSPDRDEQYF.

This clonotype has ten or more counts. This chain connects TRBV9 to TRBJ2-2, with D possibly being TRBD1 (6 bases). The CDR3 is 15 amino acids. Trimming left V 2 bases short and J 4 bases short, with 12 bases between. The germline V gene has CDR1 SGDLS and CDR2 YYNGEE. CDR3 amino acids: CASSVIQGPTGELFF. The CDR3, as DNA: TGTGCCAGCAGCGTGATACAGGGCCCCACCGGGGAGCTGTTTTTT.

A note on this clonotype: A clone one base away is much larger, so this may be a read error. The chain is built from TRBV2 and TRBJ1-2, with TRBD1 matching 7 bases. J lost 7 bases, V lost 6 bases, and 8 bases had no gene match. This CDR3 comprises 13 residues. Per the germline V gene, CDR1 is SNHLY and CDR2 is FYNNEI. The chain's CDR3 is CASSRQGGCGYTF. The CDR3 nucleotides are TGTGCCAGCAGCCGACAGGGCGGTTGTGGCTACACCTTC. Full variable domain (missing parts from reference TRBV2 and TRBJ1-2): EPEVTQTPSHQVTQMGQEVILRCVPISNHLYFYWYRQILGQKVEFLVSFYNNEISEKSEIFDDQFSVERPDGSNFTLKIRSTKLEDSAMYFCASSRQGGCGYTFGSGTRLTVV.

This clonotype was counted many times. The chain recombines TRBV4-1 with TRBJ2-7; 7 nucleotides agree with TRBD2. V shed 4 bases, J shed 3 bases, and the junction held 3 bases outside the gene matches. The CDR3 is 13 amino acids. From germline, CDR1 is MGHRA and CDR2 YSYEKL. CDR3 nucleotide sequence: TGCGCCAGCAGCCCGACTAGCAGCTACGAGCAGTACTTC. Its protein is CASSPTSSYEQYF.

Only a few counts were recorded for this clonotype. Sequence at one end of the junction differs from germline and may be a read error. The CDR3 sequence: CASSLGARLQETQYF. The DNA for the CDR3 is TGTGCTAGCAGCTTAGGGGCCAGGCTCCAAGAGACCCAGTACTTC. The chain uses TRBV7-7 and TRBJ2-5, with TRBD1 as a possible D gene (5 bases). CDR1 and CDR2 from the germline V gene are SSHAT and FNYEAQ (reference sequence). The CDR3 is 15 residues long.

The sample holds many counts of this clonotype. The chain is built from TRBV6-1 and TRBJ1-2; possible D gene TRBD1, 6 bases. Germline CDR1 and CDR2: MNHNS and SASEGT. The CDR3 is made up of 12 amino acids. V gave up 7 bases and J gave up 4 bases, with 10 bases separating them. The CDR3 region is CASTRDIYGYTF. The CDR3, as DNA: TGTGCCAGCACTAGGGACATCTATGGCTACACCTTC.

The chain couples TRBV5-6 to TRBJ2-3; TRBD1 matches 9 bases. CDR1 and CDR2 (germline): SGHDT, YYEEEE. The J segment lost 12 bases and the V segment lost 4 bases, leaving 9 bases of the junction unmatched. CDR3 length: 13 amino acids. This CDR3 is CASSENRGRIQYF. The CDR3 bases are TGTGCCAGCAGCGAGAACAGGGGGCGCATTCAGTATTTT.

The chain carries TRBV10-3 and TRBJ2-7; D might be TRBD2 (6 bases). Germline V lookup: CDR1 ENHRY, CDR2 SYGVKD. The V and J ends lost 8 bases and 4 bases respectively, with 12 bases between them. The CDR3 totals 12 residues. The CDR3: CAIGGTEYEQYF. The CDR3 bases are TGTGCCATCGGCGGGACTGAATACGAGCAGTACTTC.